This T cell receptor beta chain was sequenced during a study of blood T cell repertoires in COVID-19 (dated by TCRdb to 2018 to 2020). At the level of the whole study: Collaborator samples came from the United States, Italy and Spain and covered acute and convalescent phases of COVID-19. A de-identified subject ID, COVID-19 status, age in years and sex were almost always included in the sample metadata. The samples were drawn from two sources: the first 160 participants of the ongoing ImmuneRACE study, and 1,200 or so subjects contributed by 6 global collaborators. Deeply sampled blood TCRbeta repertoires from subjects exposed to, actively infected with, or recovered from COVID-19 were included in the dataset. HLA class I and class II types, where available, came from metadata supplied by the sample provider rather than from assay-based typing. A freely available public database, intended as a resource for researchers studying the immune response to SARS-CoV-2, is where the repertoires were released. The prospective study material was composed of cDNA or gDNA derived from T cells, B-cell-depleted T cells, or PBMCs.

TCRbeta CDR3 regions were amplified from genomic DNA using the immunoSEQ Assay, a bias-controlled multiplex PCR. Per the authors' processing: Nucleated cell counts per sample were estimated from amplification of reference gene primers within the assay. To quantify the absolute abundance of each unique TCRbeta CDR3 rearrangement, sequence reads were collapsed and filtered. Productive Simpson clonality was computed per sample as the square root of Simpson's diversity index over productive rearrangements. TCRdb carries this immuneACCESS record with in-frame sequences only. Its versions omit some clonotypes, under half of them owing to an unresolved V gene in the studies checked, with the rest unexplained. Clone size and the V and J calls come from that table; the DNA yielded D and trimming. The sample table lists about 98,000 clones, roughly 92% of them with a count of one. 1.9% of the sample rests with the top ten.

There are 13 amino acids in the CDR3, from cysteine to phenylalanine inclusive. The kept DNA is CDR3 alone, 39 bases in frame from the first base. The germline V gene yields SGHTA for CDR1 and FQGTGA for CDR2. V was cut back by 5 bases and J by 2 bases, leaving a gap of 9 bases between them. One collaborating source in Seattle enrolled patients during active infection and followed them longitudinally through the course of disease. Collaborating institutions collected whole blood in K2EDTA tubes following their own protocols. For TCRbeta analysis, collaborators shipped samples in one of three forms: frozen whole blood, isolated PBMCs, or DNA extracted from either of those sample types. Regarding this clone: This clone's antigen is unknown. Base qualities were left out, and no much larger clone turns up one base away.

What the study reported, not specific to this receptor: Clinical and demographic metadata were provided uncurated, with the amount varying by source and participant.

Specimen: peripheral blood. Here the chain combines TRBV7-3 and TRBJ1-2; the D gene is unclear. The TCR was taken from a woman in her fifties or sixties with COVID-19, enrolled during active disease. CDR3 reads: CASSPGLNYGYTF. Read as DNA, the sequence is TGTGCCAGCAGCCCAGGACTGAACTATGGCTACACCTTC.